The 12 T cell receptor beta chains below all came from one sample that was sequenced in a study of OX40 agonist ivuxolimab in advanced cancers. Here immunoSEQ multiplex PCR was the method, and the copy in TCRdb shows in-frame clones only, minus some. This sample has about 73,000 clones; approximately 89% occur once, and the top ten carry 0.6% to 0.75%. The sequenced sample was CD4+ or CD8+ T cells sorted from blood, obtained in a trial of the OX40 agonist ivuxolimab. Receptor source: an adult with an advanced solid tumor such as melanoma, head and neck, liver or kidney cancer.

Notes on this clone: This sample also contains other DNA sequences that code for the same CDR3. The chain links TRBV7-9 to TRBJ2-2; 7 nucleotides align to TRBD2. After removal of 5 bases from V and 2 bases from J, the junction contained 8 bases not matched to a gene. The germline V gene encodes CDR1 SEHNR and CDR2 FQNEAQ (reference sequence). The CDR3 spans 16 residues. CDR3 DNA sequence: TGTGCCAGCAGCAAACAGCGGGAATCAAACACCGGGGAGCTGTTTTTT. Its translation is CASSKQRESNTGELFF.

The rearrangement links TRBV5-1 to TRBJ2-2, with TRBD1 identical over 9 bases. The CDR3 has 17 residues. Germline V gives CDR1 SGHRS, CDR2 YFSETQ. V was clipped by 0 bases and J by 3 bases; unmatched bases: 6. The CDR3 loop is CASSLASGQGYTGELFF. The CDR3 DNA reads TGCGCCAGCAGCTTGGCCAGTGGACAGGGGTACACCGGGGAGCTGTTTTTT.

The genes are TRBV5-1 and TRBJ2-3, with D possibly being TRBD1 (6 bases). The CDR3 extends over 15 amino acids. The germline CDR1 and CDR2 sequences are SGHRS and YFSETQ. Trimming cost V 3 bases and J 0 bases, with 11 bases left between them. The CDR3 bases are TGCGCCAGCAGCTACAGGACAGCTAGCACAGATACGCAGTATTTT. Protein: CASSYRTASTDTQYF.

This sequence joins TRBV9 and TRBJ2-3; the match to TRBD1 covers 7 bases. Germline V lookup: CDR1 SGDLS, CDR2 YYNGEE. Unmatched junction bases numbered 10, after V lost 4 bases and J lost 2 bases. CDR3 length equals 16 residues. CDR3 coding DNA: TGTGCCAGCAGCTCCCAGGACAGGAAGGCCACAGATACGCAGTATTTT. Translation gives CASSSQDRKATDTQYF.

This chain links TRBV28 with TRBJ1-6, with D maybe TRBD1 (6 bases). V shed 5 bases and J shed 7 bases, with 15 bases lying between them. CDR3 length: 15 residues. Germline V lookup: CDR1 MDHEN, CDR2 SYDVKM. CDR3 residues: CASSERDTSNSPLHF. The CDR3 DNA reads TGTGCCAGCAGTGAGCGGGACACCTCCAATTCACCCCTCCACTTT.

The chain is built from TRBV19 and TRBJ1-2, with D possibly matching TRBD1 (5 bases). Germline loops: CDR1 LNHDA, CDR2 SQIVND (reference sequence). Trimming left V 8 bases short and J 0 bases short, with 19 bases between. CDR3 length equals 16 residues. This chain's CDR3 is CASQSIGQGPNYGYTF. The CDR3, as DNA: TGTGCCAGTCAATCCATTGGGCAGGGCCCTAACTATGGCTACACCTTC.

The chain employs TRBV2 and TRBJ2-2; D gene unclear. The CDR3 consists of 14 residues. From germline, CDR1 is SNHLY and CDR2 FYNNEI. The germline V and J ends were trimmed by 4 bases and 0 bases, with 6 bases remaining between them. CDR3 DNA: TGTGCCAGCAGTGCACGGGCGAACACCGGGGAGCTGTTTTTT. This translates into CASSARANTGELFF. Supplemented by reference TRBV2 and TRBJ2-2, the full variable domain reads EPEVTQTPSHQVTQMGQEVILRCVPISNHLYFYWYRQILGQKVEFLVSFYNNEISEKSEIFDDQFSVERPDGSNFTLKIRSTKLEDSAMYFCASSARANTGELFFGEGSRLTVL.

The chain links TRBV10-1 to TRBJ2-1; TRBD1 agrees at 7 bases. From germline, CDR1 is WNHNN and CDR2 SYGVQD (reference sequence). J gave up 0 bases and V 8 bases, and 4 bases lay outside the gene matches. This CDR3 has 14 amino acids. The CDR3 nucleotides are TGCGCCAGCGGAGCAGGGGGCTCCTACAATGAGCAGTTCTTC. It yields the protein CASGAGGSYNEQFF.

The chain carries TRBV9 and TRBJ2-7; D is uncertain. V was cut by 1 base and J by 7 bases, with 18 bases left in between. CDR1 and CDR2 (germline): SGDLS, YYNGEE. This CDR3 has 15 residues. CDR3 DNA sequence: TGTGCCAGCAGCGTATTGCCGACGGGCGAAAAAGAGCAGTACTTC. Amino acids: CASSVLPTGEKEQYF.

In its sample, this clone was seen once. The chain carries TRBV11-3 and TRBJ1-1; D is possibly TRBD1 (5 bases). The CDR3 contains 17 residues. Germline V gene lookup returns CDR1 SGHNT and CDR2 YENEEA. Trimming cost V 5 bases and J 4 bases, with 23 bases left between them. The CDR3 DNA reads TGTGCCAGCAGCCAAACCCCCGGGGCAGCGCAACCCACTGAAGCTTTCTTT. The encoded protein is CASSQTPGAAQPTEAFF.

CDR3 sequence reads: CAWTAPRTGVREHQETQYF. The DNA for the CDR3 is TGTGCCTGGACCGCCCCGCGGACAGGGGTCCGGGAGCACCAAGAGACCCAGTACTTC. This chain joins TRBV30 and TRBJ2-5; TRBD1 matches 9 bases. The CDR3 extends over 19 amino acids. CDR1 GTSNPN and CDR2 SVGIG come from the germline V gene (reference sequence). Germline trimming cut 4 bases from V and 0 bases from J; bases unmatched to any gene: 18.

The J gene is TRBJ1-2, the V gene TRBV21-1; the DNA was not compared with TRBD1, the D call given in the table. TRBV21-1 is reported as a pseudogene. This CDR3 has 15 residues. The chain's CDR3 is CASSTLLTGGAGYTF. DNA for the CDR3: TGTGCCAGCAGCACTCTACTGACAGGGGGCGCTGGCTACACCTTC.